Following are 4 T cell receptor beta chains from one sample sequenced in a study of cytomegalovirus exposure and HLA in healthy donors. Primers for the PCR totalled 60 Vbeta and 13 Jbeta. Assay used: immunoSEQ multiplex PCR; TCRdb lists only in-frame clones, some missing. In the table there are hundreds of thousands of clones, approximately 79% of which are singletons. Sequencing was performed on PBMCs. The receptors stem from a male donor in good health and CMV-seronegative.

This chain connects TRBV4-3 to TRBJ2-3, with TRBD1 matching over 7 bases. The CDR3 is 15 residues long. J lost 0 bases, V lost 8 bases, and 8 bases had no gene match. Germline CDR1 is LGHNA and CDR2 is YSLEER. Here the CDR3 reads CASLSDRFSTDTQYF. The CDR3 nucleotides read TGCGCCAGCTTATCGGACAGGTTCAGCACAGATACGCAGTATTTT.

This sequence joins TRBV7-2 and TRBJ2-3; 7 positions agree with TRBD2. After removal of 0 bases from V and 5 bases from J, the junction contained 5 bases not matched to a gene. The length of the CDR3 is 15 residues. CDR1 SGHTA and CDR2 FQGNSA come from the germline V gene. This CDR3 reads CASSLAGGLGDTQYF. CDR3 in DNA: TGTGCCAGCAGCTTAGCGGGAGGGCTCGGAGATACGCAGTATTTT. Using reference TRBV7-2 and TRBJ2-3 for the parts outside the CDR3, the full variable domain is GAGVSQSPSNKVTEKGKDVELRCDPISGHTALYWYRQSLGQGLEFLIYFQGNSAPDKSGLPSDRFSAERTGGSVSTLTIQRTQQEDSAVYLCASSLAGGLGDTQYFGPGTRLTVL.

This clone was picked up one time. J is TRBJ2-1 and V is TRBV5-1, with 7 positions matching TRBD1. CDR3 size: 13 residues. The germline CDR1 and CDR2 sequences are SGHRS and YFSETQ. The ends lost 5 bases at V and 8 bases at J; junction bases unmatched: 7. The CDR3 DNA sequence: TGCGCCAGCAGTTTCACAGACAGGGATGAGCAGTTCTTC. Protein: CASSFTDRDEQFF.

The chain joins TRBV28 to TRBJ1-5; D possibly corresponds to TRBD1 (6 bases). The CDR3 is 14 residues long. The germline gives CDR1 MDHEN, CDR2 SYDVKM. V shed 4 bases and J shed 0 bases, with 7 bases lying between them. The CDR3 loop is CASSWTASNQPQHF. The CDR3 DNA reads TGTGCCAGCAGTTGGACAGCTAGCAATCAGCCCCAGCATTTT. Drawing the rest from reference TRBV28 and TRBJ1-5, the complete variable domain is DVKVTQSSRYLVKRTGEKVFLECVQDMDHENMFWYRQDPGLGLRLIYFSYDVKMKEKGDIPEGYSVSREKKERFSLILESASTNQTSMYLCASSWTASNQPQHFGDGTRLSIL.